The rows below give T cell receptor beta chains drawn from one sample of a study of blood T cell repertoires in COVID-19. Profiled with immunoSEQ multiplex PCR; TCRdb holds only in-frame clones, not every one. The sample has roughly 86,000 clones, over 75% seen once. Sequenced sample: peripheral blood. These receptors were collected from a woman between 70 and 85 years old with acute or convalescent COVID-19. CDR3s include the opening cysteine and the closing phenylalanine or tryptophan. The D gene is left open where the match is weak. Size is omitted from some rows. Given values are once, few, many or a class for expanded clones.

>TRBV5-4|TRBD1|TRBJ1-1|NA
TGTGCCAGCAGCTTGCCGGGACAGCCGAACACTGAAGCTTTCTTT
CASSLPGQPNTEAFF
>TRBV5-1|TRBD1|TRBJ1-1|NA
TGCGCCAGCAGCTTTGGACAGGAATTTATGAACACTGAAGCTTTCTTT
CASSFGQEFMNTEAFF
>TRBV10-3|NA|TRBJ2-5|NA
TGTGCCATCAGTGACGGGACACCATCAGGGACCCAGTACTTC
CAISDGTPSGTQYF
>TRBV19|TRBD1|TRBJ2-1|NA
TGTGCCAGTAAAGAGACAGGGCACAATGAGCAGTTCTTC
CASKETGHNEQFF
>TRBV28|TRBD2|TRBJ2-2|few
TGTGCCAGCAGTTTATTTACTAGCGGGGGCCTCAGCGCCGGGGAGCTGTTTTTT
CASSLFTSGGLSAGELFF
>TRBV6-5|TRBD1|TRBJ1-6|NA
TGTGCCAGCAGTCAGACAGGGTTCAATTCACCCCTCCACTTT
CASSQTGFNSPLHF
>TRBV2|NA|TRBJ2-2|NA
TGTGCCAGCATCTACAGAAAAAACACCGGGGAGCTGTTTTTT
CASIYRKNTGELFF
>TRBV19|TRBD1|TRBJ1-5|NA
TGTGCCAGTAGTATCGACGGGACAGCCACTTATAGCAATCAGCCCCAGCATTTT
CASSIDGTATYSNQPQHF
>TRBV18|NA|TRBJ1-2|NA
TGTGCCAGCTCACCAGGACAAAACTATGGCTACACCTTC
CASSPGQNYGYTF
>TRBV5-1|NA|TRBJ2-2|NA
TGCGCCAGCAGCTTGGGGACAGCGTTCAACACCGGGGAGCTGTTTTTT
CASSLGTAFNTGELFF
>TRBV7-7|NA|TRBJ2-3|once
TGTGCTAGCAGCTTAGAACTAACTAGCACAGATACGCAGTATTTT
CASSLELTSTDTQYF
>TRBV10-2|TRBD2|TRBJ2-2|NA
TGCGCCAGCATGGAATGGGGGGGGATGGCCGGGGAGCTGTTTTTT
CASMEWGGMAGELFF
>TRBV6-5|TRBD1|TRBJ1-6|NA
TGTGCCAGCAGTTACGGACAGGGAGGGTTGAATTCACCCCTCCACTTT
CASSYGQGGLNSPLHF
>TRBV11-3|TRBD2|TRBJ2-3|NA
TGTGCCAGCAGCTTCTTTGGCGGGGGGGCTGGAGATACGCAGTATTTT
CASSFFGGGAGDTQYF
>TRBV27|TRBD1|TRBJ2-1|NA
TGTGCCAGCGGCCGCCCGGGACAGGGATACAATGAGCAGTTCTTC
CASGRPGQGYNEQFF
>TRBV2|TRBD2|TRBJ2-7|NA
TGTGCCAGCAGTGAAAGGACTAGCGGGACCTACGAGCAGTACTTC
CASSERTSGTYEQYF
>TRBV18|NA|TRBJ1-1|NA
TGTGCCAGCTCACCACTGACTTACTCGAACACTGAAGCTTTCTTT
CASSPLTYSNTEAFF
>TRBV12-3/TRBV12-4|NA|TRBJ2-5|NA
TGTGCCAGCAGTTTACAACTACAAGAGACCCAGTACTTC
CASSLQLQETQYF
>TRBV5-1|TRBD1|TRBJ2-2|NA
TGCGCCAGCAAGTCACAGGGGGTGAACACCGGGGAGCTGTTTTTT
CASKSQGVNTGELFF
>TRBV24-1|TRBD1|TRBJ1-4|NA
TGTGCCACCAGTGACTCGGACAGGGAGGCTGAAAAACTGTTTTTT
CATSDSDREAEKLFF
>TRBV5-5|NA|TRBJ1-1|NA
TGTGCCAGCAGCTTCCGAGGGCTAGACACTGAAGCTTTCTTT
CASSFRGLDTEAFF
>TRBV11-2|NA|TRBJ1-3|NA
TGTGCCAGCAGCTTAGATACGGCAGGGGCGTCTGGAAACACCATATATTTT
CASSLDTAGASGNTIYF
>TRBV19|NA|TRBJ2-3|NA
TGTGCCAGTAGCATAACTTACACAGATACGCAGTATTTT
CASSITYTDTQYF
>TRBV2|NA|TRBJ1-5|NA
TGTGCCAGCAGTCCAGGGCAAGGTCAGCCCCAGCATTTT
CASSPGQGQPQHF
>TRBV30|TRBD1|TRBJ1-1|few
TGTGCCTGGAGGGGGGACAGTTGGAGTACTGAAGCTTTCTTT
CAWRGDSWSTEAFF
>TRBV5-1|TRBD1|TRBJ2-3|NA
TGCGCCAGCAGTCCCGGACAGGGGGCTAGCACAGATACGCAGTATTTT
CASSPGQGASTDTQYF
>TRBV5-1|NA|TRBJ1-2|NA
TGCGCCAGCAGCCGGAGCCAAACGGGCTACACCTTC
CASSRSQTGYTF
>TRBV7-2|NA|TRBJ1-2|NA
TGTGCCAGCAGCCCGGGGGGTTCAGGTCCTGCGCTCACCTTC
CASSPGGSGPALTF
>TRBV15|NA|TRBJ1-1|NA
TGTGCCACCAGCAGAGGACGGGAACGCACTGAAGCTTTCTTT
CATSRGRERTEAFF
>TRBV24-1|NA|TRBJ1-2|NA
TGTGCCACCAGTGATTTGCCATCCATCTATGGCTACACCTTC
CATSDLPSIYGYTF
>TRBV30|NA|TRBJ1-1|once
TGTGCCTGGAGGAATGGATGGGGCAACACAGGCGGCACTGAAGCTTTCTTT
CAWRNGWGNTGGTEAFF
>TRBV5-4|NA|TRBJ1-1|NA
TGTGCCAGCAGCGCGGGGTTCATGAACACTGAAGCTTTCTTT
CASSAGFMNTEAFF
>TRBV19|NA|TRBJ1-3|NA
TGTGCCAGTAGTCCCGGTTCCTCTGGAAACACCATATATTTT
CASSPGSSGNTIYF
>TRBV27|TRBD2|TRBJ2-1|NA
TGTGCCAGCAGTGTCAGCGGGGGTTACAATGAGCAGTTCTTC
CASSVSGGYNEQFF
>TRBV28|NA|TRBJ1-2|NA
TGTGCCAGCAGCGAAACTGTCCCCTTGAGAGGCTACACCTTC
CASSETVPLRGYTF
>TRBV5-1|TRBD1|TRBJ1-2|NA
TGCGCCAGCAGGGGATCACAGGGGTCTGGCTACACCTTC
CASRGSQGSGYTF
>TRBV5-1|TRBD1|TRBJ1-2|once
TGCGCCAGCACATGGGACAGGAGCTCCACTGGCTACACCTTC
CASTWDRSSTGYTF
>TRBV30|NA|TRBJ1-1|NA
TGTGCCTGGAGTCTCCCTCCGGGAAACCCTGAAGCTTTCTTT
CAWSLPPGNPEAFF
>TRBV9|TRBD1|TRBJ2-7|NA
TGTGCCAGCAGCGCCAGGACAGGTGAGCAGTACTTC
CASSARTGEQYF
>TRBV7-2|NA|TRBJ2-1|few
TGTGCCAGCAGCTTAGGACAGGCGTCCATGAATGAGCAGTTCTTC
CASSLGQASMNEQFF
>TRBV13|TRBD2|TRBJ2-7|NA
TGTGCCAGCAGCACCCGGGACTACCCAACCTACGAGCAGTACTTC
CASSTRDYPTYEQYF
>TRBV18|NA|TRBJ1-5|NA
TGTGCCAGCTCACCGGCAGGGGACCAGCCCCAGCATTTT
CASSPAGDQPQHF
>TRBV5-1|NA|TRBJ2-3|NA
TGCGCCAGCAGCAAATCACTTCCTAGCGATACGCAGTATTTT
CASSKSLPSDTQYF
>TRBV5-4|TRBD1|TRBJ1-1|NA
TGTGCCAGCAGCTCAATCGACAGGGTGTTCGCTGAAGCTTTCTTT
CASSSIDRVFAEAFF
>TRBV7-9|TRBD1|TRBJ2-3|NA
TGTGCCAGCAGCAGACCGGGACAGGGGTCCGGGGATACGCAGTATTTT
CASSRPGQGSGDTQYF
>TRBV28|TRBD1|TRBJ1-1|NA
TGTGCCAGCAGGACAGGGGGCTTGACTGAAGCTTTCTTT
CASRTGGLTEAFF
>TRBV12-3/TRBV12-4|NA|TRBJ1-1|once
TGTGCCAGCAGTTTGGGAGGGGTAAGTGAAGCTTTCTTT
CASSLGGVSEAFF
>TRBV11-2|NA|TRBJ1-1|NA
TGTGCCAGCAGCTTAGGTTCCAATGAAGCTTTCTTT
CASSLGSNEAFF
>TRBV5-6|TRBD1|TRBJ1-6|NA
TGTGCCAGCAGCTTAAAAACGTCCGGGACAGCGTTCTTAAATTCACCCCTCCACTTT
CASSLKTSGTAFLNSPLHF
>TRBV24-1|TRBD1|TRBJ1-5|NA
TGTGCCACCAGTGAATCGGGACAGGGAAATCAGCCCCAGCATTTT
CATSESGQGNQPQHF
>TRBV10-1|NA|TRBJ2-3|NA
TGCGCCAGCAGTGAGAGGGGAGATACGCAGTATTTT
CASSERGDTQYF
>TRBV12-5|NA|TRBJ1-4|NA
TGTGCTAGTGGTCCCAGGGAAGGACCTAATGAAAAACTGTTTTTT
CASGPREGPNEKLFF
>TRBV2|NA|TRBJ1-1|NA
TGTGCCAGCAGTCAATCTAGGGGCGGGAACACTGAAGCTTTCTTT
CASSQSRGGNTEAFF
>TRBV11-2|TRBD2|TRBJ2-5|NA
TGTGCCAGCAGCCGACTAGCGGGGGAAGAGACCCAGTACTTC
CASSRLAGEETQYF